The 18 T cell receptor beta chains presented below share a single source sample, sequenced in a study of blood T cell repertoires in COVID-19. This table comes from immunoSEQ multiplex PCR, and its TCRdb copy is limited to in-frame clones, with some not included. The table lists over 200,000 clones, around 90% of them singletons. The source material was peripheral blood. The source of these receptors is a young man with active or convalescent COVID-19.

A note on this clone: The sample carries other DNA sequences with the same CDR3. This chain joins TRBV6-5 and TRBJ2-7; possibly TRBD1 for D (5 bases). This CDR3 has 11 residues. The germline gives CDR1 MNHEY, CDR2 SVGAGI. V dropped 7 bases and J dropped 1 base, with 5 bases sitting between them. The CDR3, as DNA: TGTGCCAGCACAGGGTCCTACGAGCAGTACTTC. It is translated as CASTGSYEQYF.

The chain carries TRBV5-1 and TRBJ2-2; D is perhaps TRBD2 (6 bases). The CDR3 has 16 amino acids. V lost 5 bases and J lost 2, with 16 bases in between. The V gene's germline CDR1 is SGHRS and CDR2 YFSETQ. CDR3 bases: TGCGCCAGCAGGTCCCCGGGACTCCGAAACACCGGGGAGCTGTTTTTT. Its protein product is CASRSPGLRNTGELFF.

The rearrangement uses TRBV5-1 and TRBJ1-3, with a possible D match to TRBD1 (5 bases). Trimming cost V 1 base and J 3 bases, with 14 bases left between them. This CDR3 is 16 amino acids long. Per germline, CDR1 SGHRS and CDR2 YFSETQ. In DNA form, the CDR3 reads TGCGCCAGCAGCTTGACGGGGGTAGTCTTTGGAAACACCATATATTTT. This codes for CASSLTGVVFGNTIYF.

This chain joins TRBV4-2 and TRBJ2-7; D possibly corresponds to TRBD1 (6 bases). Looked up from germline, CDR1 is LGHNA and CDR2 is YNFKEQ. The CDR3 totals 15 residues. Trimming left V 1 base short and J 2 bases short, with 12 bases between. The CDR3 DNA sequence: TGTGCCAGCAGCCAAGCGGACAGAGCTACCTACGAGCAGTACTTC. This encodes CASSQADRATYEQYF.

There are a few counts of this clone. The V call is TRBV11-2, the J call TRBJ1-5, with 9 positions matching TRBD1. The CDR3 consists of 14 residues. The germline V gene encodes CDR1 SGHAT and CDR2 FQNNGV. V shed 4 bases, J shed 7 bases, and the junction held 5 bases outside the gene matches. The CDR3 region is CASSSTGGRQPQHF. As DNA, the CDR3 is TGTGCCAGCAGCTCAACAGGGGGCAGGCAGCCCCAGCATTTT.

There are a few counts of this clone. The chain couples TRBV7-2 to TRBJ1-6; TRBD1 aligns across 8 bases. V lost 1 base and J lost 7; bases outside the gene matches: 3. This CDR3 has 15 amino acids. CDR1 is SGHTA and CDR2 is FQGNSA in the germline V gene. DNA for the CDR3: TGTGCCAGCAGCTTAGGGACAGGGCAAAATTCACCCCTCCACTTT. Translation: CASSLGTGQNSPLHF.

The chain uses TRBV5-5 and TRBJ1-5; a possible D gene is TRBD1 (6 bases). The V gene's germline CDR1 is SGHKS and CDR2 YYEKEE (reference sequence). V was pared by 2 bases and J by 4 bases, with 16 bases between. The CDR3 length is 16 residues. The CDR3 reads CASSFFPDSQNQPQHF. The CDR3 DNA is TGTGCCAGCAGCTTTTTCCCGGACAGCCAGAATCAGCCCCAGCATTTT.

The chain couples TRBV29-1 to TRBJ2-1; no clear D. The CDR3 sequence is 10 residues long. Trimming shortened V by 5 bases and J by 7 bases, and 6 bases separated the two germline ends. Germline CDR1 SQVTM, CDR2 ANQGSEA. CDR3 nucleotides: TGCAGCGTTCTCGGGAATGAGCAGTTCTTC. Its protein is CSVLGNEQFF.

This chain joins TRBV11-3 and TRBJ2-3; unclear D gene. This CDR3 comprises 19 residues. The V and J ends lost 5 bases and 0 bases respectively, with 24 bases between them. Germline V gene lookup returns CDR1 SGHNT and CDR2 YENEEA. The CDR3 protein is CASSTRRGFGFASTDTQYF. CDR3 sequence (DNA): TGTGCCAGCAGCACACGGCGTGGGTTCGGGTTTGCTAGCACAGATACGCAGTATTTT.

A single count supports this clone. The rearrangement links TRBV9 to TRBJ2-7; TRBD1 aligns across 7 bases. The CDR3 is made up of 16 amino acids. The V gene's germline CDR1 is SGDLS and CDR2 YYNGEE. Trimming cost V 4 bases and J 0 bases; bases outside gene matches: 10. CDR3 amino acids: CASSSQGPRGSYEQYF. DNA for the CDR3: TGTGCCAGCAGCTCACAGGGGCCCCGGGGCTCCTACGAGCAGTACTTC.

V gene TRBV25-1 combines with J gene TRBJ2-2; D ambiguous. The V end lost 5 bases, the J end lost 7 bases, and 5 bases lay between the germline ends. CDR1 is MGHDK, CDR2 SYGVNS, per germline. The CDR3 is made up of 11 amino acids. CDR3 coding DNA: TGTGCCAGCAGTACGGGCGGGGAGCTGTTTTTT. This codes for CASSTGGELFF.

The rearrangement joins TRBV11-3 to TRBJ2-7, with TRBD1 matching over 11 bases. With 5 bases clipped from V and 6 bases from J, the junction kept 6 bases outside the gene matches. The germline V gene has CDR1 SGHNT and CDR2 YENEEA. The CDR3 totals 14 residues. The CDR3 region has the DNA TGTGCCAGCAGCCCTGGTGGGACAGGGGGCGAGCAGTACTTC. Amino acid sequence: CASSPGGTGGEQYF.

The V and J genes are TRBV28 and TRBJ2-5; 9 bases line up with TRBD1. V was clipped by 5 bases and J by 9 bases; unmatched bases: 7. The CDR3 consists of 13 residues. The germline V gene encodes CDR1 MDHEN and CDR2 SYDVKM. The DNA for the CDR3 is TGTGCCAGCAGTCTCGGGACAGGGAGGGCCCAGTACTTC. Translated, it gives CASSLGTGRAQYF.

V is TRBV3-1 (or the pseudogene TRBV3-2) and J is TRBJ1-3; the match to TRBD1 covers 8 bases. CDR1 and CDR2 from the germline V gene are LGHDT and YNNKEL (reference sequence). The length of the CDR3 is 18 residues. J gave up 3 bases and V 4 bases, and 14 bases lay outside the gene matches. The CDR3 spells CASSPLARDRQSGNTIYF. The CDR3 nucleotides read TGTGCCAGCAGCCCACTAGCTCGGGACAGGCAAAGTGGAAACACCATATATTTT.

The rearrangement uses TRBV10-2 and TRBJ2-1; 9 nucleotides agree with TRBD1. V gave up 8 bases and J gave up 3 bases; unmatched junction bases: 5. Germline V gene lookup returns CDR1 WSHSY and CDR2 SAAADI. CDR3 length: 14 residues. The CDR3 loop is CASRGQGIYNEQFF. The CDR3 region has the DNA TGCGCCAGCCGTGGACAGGGGATCTACAATGAGCAGTTCTTC.

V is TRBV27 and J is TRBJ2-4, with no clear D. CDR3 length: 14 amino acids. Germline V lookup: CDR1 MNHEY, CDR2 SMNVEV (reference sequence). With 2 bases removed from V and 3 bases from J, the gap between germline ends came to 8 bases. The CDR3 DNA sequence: TGTGCCAGCAGTTTACGTCTCGGCAAAAACATTCAGTACTTC. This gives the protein CASSLRLGKNIQYF.

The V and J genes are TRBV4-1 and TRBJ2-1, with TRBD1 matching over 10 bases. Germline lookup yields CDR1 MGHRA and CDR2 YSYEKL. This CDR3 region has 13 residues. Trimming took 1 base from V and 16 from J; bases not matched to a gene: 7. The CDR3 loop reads CASSQGNRQGAFF. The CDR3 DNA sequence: TGCGCCAGCAGCCAAGGGAATCGACAGGGGGCATTCTTC.

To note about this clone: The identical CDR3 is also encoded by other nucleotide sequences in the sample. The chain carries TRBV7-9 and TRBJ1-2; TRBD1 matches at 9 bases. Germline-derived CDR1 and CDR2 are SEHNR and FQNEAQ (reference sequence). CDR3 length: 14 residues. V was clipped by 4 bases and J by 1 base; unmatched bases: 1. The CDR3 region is CASSSGQGNYGYTF. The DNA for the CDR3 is TGTGCCAGCAGCTCGGGACAGGGTAACTATGGCTACACCTTC.